The 22 T cell receptor beta chains given below trace back to one sample, sequenced in a study of molecular identifiers for immune sequencing clone quantification. TCRdb itself ran the PCR reads through MiXCR, one entry per CDR3 protein. The sample lists about 97,000 distinct CDR3 sequences; 24% were seen once. Sequencing was done on a sample of naive CD8+ T cells from blood, with Jurkat cell RNA spiked in. Subset defined: FACS-sorted CD8+CD4-CCR7+CD45RA+ naive T cells. The receptors were gathered from a human donor in good health. Some libraries in this study had Jurkat cell RNA spiked in.

This clonotype was counted ten times or more. V is TRBV5-1 and J is TRBJ2-7; TRBD1 is a possible D gene (6 bases). Trimming stripped 0 bases from V and 2 bases from J, with 12 bases between. The CDR3 runs 15 residues. CDR1 and CDR2 from the germline V gene are SGHRS and YFSETQ. DNA of the CDR3: TGCGCCAGCAGCTTGGGGCAGGGGCCCCCCTACGAGCAGTACTTC. Translation gives CASSLGQGPPYEQYF.

The table lists this clonotype with many counts. The genes are TRBV5-1 and TRBJ2-5, with TRBD2 matching over 12 bases. V trimming: 3 bases; J trimming: 5 bases; junction bases outside the gene matches: 11. The length of the CDR3 is 17 residues. Germline values: CDR1 SGHRS, CDR2 YFSETQ. This CDR3 is CASSYLPSGGAQETQYF. The CDR3 DNA sequence: TGCGCCAGCAGCTATCTCCCTAGCGGGGGGGCTCAGGAGACCCAGTACTTC.

This clonotype has a count of ten or more. This sequence joins TRBV27 and TRBJ1-5; a possible D gene is TRBD1 (6 bases). The CDR3 is 15 residues long. Per the germline V gene, CDR1 is MNHEY and CDR2 is SMNVEV (reference sequence). Between the trimmed V and J ends, which lost 0 bases and 6 bases, there was a span of 12 bases. The CDR3 sequence is CASSLSVGGSQPQHF. The CDR3 nucleotides are TGTGCCAGCAGTTTATCTGTCGGGGGCAGTCAGCCCCAGCATTTT.

Ten or more counts support this clonotype. This sequence joins TRBV24-1 and TRBJ2-2; 10 bases fit TRBD1. CDR3 length equals 17 residues. Losses at the gene ends were 3 bases for V and 6 bases for J; bases not matched to a gene: 9. CDR1 is KGHDR and CDR2 is SFDVKD in the germline V gene. CDR3 sequence (DNA): TGTGCCACCAGTGATGGGCCGGGACAGGGGACACCCGGGGAGCTGTTTTTT. This gives the protein CATSDGPGQGTPGELFF.

This clonotype was observed at least ten times. The V gene is TRBV10-3, the J gene TRBJ2-7; possibly TRBD2 for D (6 bases). Trimming cost V 0 bases and J 1 base, with 10 bases left between them. CDR3 length: 15 residues. Germline V CDR1 and CDR2: ENHRY, SYGVKD. The CDR3 DNA reads TGTGCCATCAGTGAGTCGCGGGATTCATCCTACGAGCAGTACTTC. As protein: CAISESRDSSYEQYF.

This clonotype was counted many times. This chain uses TRBV6-2 or TRBV6-3 with TRBJ2-3; a weak D match, TRBD2 (5 bases). The CDR3 spans 13 residues. Germline V gives CDR1 MNHEY, CDR2 SVGEGT. Between the trimmed V and J ends, which lost 2 bases and 4 bases, there was a span of 7 bases. CDR3 sequence (DNA): TGTGCCAGCAGTTACAGGCGGGCAGATACGCAGTATTTT. Amino acid sequence: CASSYRRADTQYF.

In its sample, this clonotype was seen once. The V call is TRBV12-3 or TRBV12-4, the J call TRBJ2-7; D is tentatively TRBD1 or TRBD2 (5 bases each). This CDR3 is 14 amino acids long. The V gene lost 1 base and the J gene lost 4 bases, with 11 bases spanning the gap. The chain's CDR3 is CASSLVGVEYEQYF. DNA of the CDR3: TGTGCCAGCAGTTTAGTGGGGGTTGAGTACGAGCAGTACTTC.

This clonotype came up many times. V is TRBV6-6 and J is TRBJ2-5; D is undetermined. V was shortened by 2 bases and J by 0 bases, with 7 bases between the two germline ends. CDR1 and CDR2 from the germline V gene are MNHNY and SVGAGI (reference sequence). The CDR3 runs 14 residues. The CDR3 loop reads CASSYRPYQETQYF. In DNA form, the CDR3 reads TGTGCCAGCAGTTACCGACCTTACCAAGAGACCCAGTACTTC.

This clonotype showed up many times. The V gene is TRBV12-3 or TRBV12-4, the J gene TRBJ2-3; the match to TRBD2 covers 10 bases. This CDR3 is built from 16 residues. Unmatched junction bases numbered 11, after V lost 6 bases and J lost 5 bases. The chain's CDR3 is CASRTISGGPGDTQYF. As DNA, the CDR3 is TGTGCCAGCAGGACTATTAGCGGGGGGCCGGGAGATACGCAGTATTTT.

This clonotype was recorded many times. The rearrangement uses TRBV11-2 and TRBJ2-1; 10 positions agree with TRBD2. V was pared by 2 bases and J by 1 base, with 2 bases of the junction left unmatched. The germline gives CDR1 SGHAT, CDR2 FQNNGV. CDR3 length: 16 residues. CDR3: CASSLSGGASYNEQFF. DNA for the CDR3: TGTGCCAGCAGCTTAAGCGGGGGGGCGTCCTACAATGAGCAGTTCTTC.

This clonotype was picked up a small number of times. This chain links TRBV27 with TRBJ2-5; no clear D. This CDR3 has 16 amino acids. Germline V gene sequence: CDR1 MNHEY, CDR2 SMNVEV (reference sequence). Trimming left V 2 bases short and J 3 bases short, with 16 bases between. CDR3 residues: CASSLRSGYVEETQYF. CDR3 bases: TGTGCCAGCAGTTTACGGTCCGGATATGTAGAAGAGACCCAGTACTTC.

The chain links TRBV6-2 or TRBV6-3 to TRBJ2-3; TRBD2 aligns across 9 bases. The CDR3 runs 14 residues. From germline, CDR1 is MNHEY and CDR2 SVGEGT. Trimming at V came to 7 bases and at J to 6 bases, leaving 8 bases not matched to a gene. The CDR3 is CASIGGGASDTQYF. The CDR3 DNA sequence: TGTGCCAGCATCGGCGGGGGGGCTTCCGATACGCAGTATTTT.

This clonotype has ten or more counts. The chain couples TRBV24-1 to TRBJ2-1, with D uncertain. This CDR3 contains 12 residues. Germline CDR1 is KGHDR and CDR2 is SFDVKD. Between the trimmed V and J ends, which lost 3 bases and 2 bases, there was a span of 1 base. The CDR3 DNA reads TGTGCCACCAGTGATCCCTACAATGAGCAGTTCTTC. It specifies CATSDPYNEQFF.

This clonotype was counted at least ten times. V gene TRBV5-8 combines with J gene TRBJ2-7, with D maybe TRBD1 (6 bases). V was pared by 4 bases and J by 5 bases, with 19 bases between. Germline V gene data show CDR1 as SGHTS and CDR2 as YDEGEE. This CDR3 is 15 amino acids long. The CDR3 region is CASSPEVRGQDEQYF. In nucleotides, the CDR3 is TGTGCCAGCAGCCCAGAGGTCAGGGGCCAGGACGAGCAGTACTTC.

This clonotype was picked up one time. With a much larger clone just one base away, this may be a read error. The genes are TRBV14 and TRBJ2-2, with D possibly matching TRBD1 (6 bases). V was clipped by 4 bases and J by 6 bases, with 21 bases between them. Germline-derived CDR1 and CDR2 are SGHDN and FVKESK. The CDR3 runs to 17 residues. CDR3 protein: CASSRVLGQRMAGELFF. The CDR3 region has the DNA TGTGCCAGCAGCCGAGTACTCGGACAGAGAATGGCCGGGGAGCTGTTTTTT.

This clonotype showed up just once. V usage is TRBV6-2 or TRBV6-3 and J usage is TRBJ2-3; D is unclear. The CDR3 covers 12 residues. V shed 8 bases and J shed 3 bases, with 9 bases lying between them. CDR1 is MNHEY, CDR2 SVGEGT, per germline. Written as DNA, the CDR3 is TGTGCCAGCGGACGCTTGACAGATACGCAGTATTTT. It codes for CASGRLTDTQYF.

This clonotype showed up many times. The gene calls are TRBV4-3 and TRBJ1-3; D is unclear. V lost 0 bases to trimming and J lost 0 bases, with 9 bases between them. This CDR3 region has 16 residues. Germline V gene data show CDR1 as LGHNA and CDR2 as YSLEER. The CDR3 loop is CASSQDLRRSGNTIYF. Here the CDR3 DNA reads TGCGCCAGCAGCCAAGATCTCCGACGCTCTGGAAACACCATATATTTT.

Details on this clonotype: A read error is possible here, since a much larger clone lies one base away. The genes are TRBV19 and TRBJ2-3; D gene ambiguous. The CDR3 length is 13 residues. V lost 7 bases and J lost 2, with 10 bases in between. Germline CDR1 LNHDA, CDR2 SQIVND (reference sequence). CDR3 nucleotide sequence: TGTGCCAGTAATACGGCCCCCACAGATACGCAGTATTTT. This codes for CASNTAPTDTQYF. The complete variable domain, with remaining parts taken from reference TRBV19 and TRBJ2-3, reads DGGITQSPKYLFRKEGQNVTLSCEQNLNHDAMYWYRQDPGQGLRLIYYSQIVNDFQKGDIAEGYSVSREKKESFPLTVTSAQKNPTAFYLCASNTAPTDTQYFGPGTRLTVL.

There are many counts of this clonotype. The V gene is TRBV15, the J gene TRBJ2-7, with 7 bases fitting TRBD2. J was trimmed by 0 bases and V by 4 bases; bases with no gene match: 9. The length of the CDR3 is 16 residues. CDR1 and CDR2 from the germline V gene are LNHNV and YYDKDF (reference sequence). CDR3 DNA: TGTGCCACCAGCACCGTCCGGGCTAGCGGCTCCTACGAGCAGTACTTC. Translating it yields CATSTVRASGSYEQYF.

V is TRBV27 and J is TRBJ2-7; D gene uncertain. The CDR3 spans 14 residues. V lost 2 bases to trimming and J lost 2 bases, with 10 bases between them. Germline V CDR1 and CDR2: MNHEY, SMNVEV (reference sequence). CDR3 protein: CASSLKGFPYEQYF. DNA of the CDR3: TGTGCCAGCAGTTTAAAGGGATTCCCCTACGAGCAGTACTTC.

The sample holds a few counts of this clonotype. The chain employs TRBV7-8 and TRBJ1-1; D gene unclear. Germline CDR1 and CDR2: SGHVS and FQNEAQ. CDR3 length: 16 amino acids. Trimming shortened V by 1 base and J by 5 bases, and 17 bases separated the two germline ends. Here the CDR3 DNA reads TGTGCCAGCAGCTTAGGGGCCGCGGGGAGTTTAACTGAAGCTTTCTTT. Translating it yields CASSLGAAGSLTEAFF. The variable domain in full, with the rest retrieved from reference TRBV7-8 and TRBJ1-1, is GAGVSQSPRYKVAKRGQDVALRCDPISGHVSLFWYQQALGQGPEFLTYFQNEAQLDKSGLPSDRFFAERPEGSVSTLKIQRTQQEDSAVYLCASSLGAAGSLTEAFFGQGTRLTVV.

V is TRBV4-1 and J is TRBJ2-1; 11 nucleotides line up with TRBD2. The trim removed 1 base at V and 10 bases at J, leaving 3 bases unmatched. This CDR3 has 14 amino acids. Germline V gives CDR1 MGHRA, CDR2 YSYEKL. This CDR3 is CASSQGLAGREQFF. CDR3 nucleotide sequence: TGCGCCAGCAGCCAAGGACTAGCGGGACGCGAGCAGTTCTTC.